These 25 T cell receptor beta chains share one sample of origin, sequenced in a study of regulatory T cells in long-lasting Graves disease. The sample's time point: newly diagnosed GD, antithyroid drugs for less than 3 months. PBMC-derived RNA was used for the TCR library. Arm-PCR with iRepertoire HTBI primers amplified the CDR3 regions for these TCR beta libraries. TCRdb redid the calling of the multiplex PCR reads with MiXCR, one entry per CDR3 protein. The table has about 450,000 distinct CDR3 sequences, 16% seen once; the top ten hold roughly 10%. This sample also belongs to another study, concerning T cells in Graves' hyperthyroidism and ophthalmopathy.

This sample comprised peripheral blood mononuclear cells (PBMCs), obtained at new diagnosis, from a patient treated with antithyroid drugs. The receptor set was obtained from a woman in her twenties or thirties with Graves disease.

With respect to this clonotype: This sequence is one base from a far larger clone and is likely a read error. The chain joins TRBV7-9 to TRBJ1-3; D is unclear. Germline loops: CDR1 SEHNR, CDR2 FQNEAQ (reference sequence). Deletions cut 4 bases from V and 2 bases from J, with 9 bases between. The CDR3 spans 14 residues. CDR3 nucleotide sequence: TGTGCCAGCAGCTCCGATTCCCCTGGAAACACCATATATTTT. Translation gives CASSSDSPGNTIYF.

This clonotype was observed many times. The V gene is TRBV2, the J gene TRBJ2-5, with 11 bases fitting TRBD2. V shed 6 bases and J 4 bases; nucleotides not matched to a gene: 1. The CDR3 runs to 13 residues. CDR1 SNHLY and CDR2 FYNNEI come from the germline V gene. DNA of the CDR3: TGTGCCAGCAGCGGACTAGCGGGAGAGACCCAGTACTTC. Its protein product is CASSGLAGETQYF.

This clonotype has ten or more counts. The chain uses TRBV3-1 and TRBJ2-7, with D possibly being TRBD2 (5 bases). In germline, CDR1 is LGHDT, CDR2 YNNKEL (reference sequence). This CDR3 region has 16 residues. The V end was cut by 1 base, the J end by 5 bases, with 18 bases between. The CDR3 DNA reads as TGTGCCAGCAGCCAAGCGTCGGGAATCCCCCTGAACGAGCAGTACTTC. This codes for CASSQASGIPLNEQYF.

A few counts support this clonotype. V gene TRBV4-2 combines with J gene TRBJ2-2, with 7 positions matching TRBD1. Germline CDR1 is LGHNA and CDR2 is YNFKEQ. V was pared by 5 bases and J by 0 bases, with 6 bases of the junction left unmatched. The CDR3 contains 16 residues. The CDR3: CASSTRTGANTGELFF. CDR3 DNA sequence: TGTGCCAGCAGCACCCGGACAGGAGCGAACACCGGGGAGCTGTTTTTT.

The chain links TRBV19 to TRBJ2-7, with D tentatively TRBD1 (6 bases). The V and J ends lost 3 bases and 7 bases respectively, with 19 bases between them. Germline CDR1 LNHDA, CDR2 SQIVND (reference sequence). The CDR3 spans 15 residues. The CDR3 loop reads CASSMVGTPLREQYF. The CDR3 region has the DNA TGTGCCAGTAGTATGGTCGGGACACCTCTACGAGAGCAGTACTTC.

This rearrangement joins TRBV7-9 to TRBJ1-4; D is perhaps TRBD1 (5 bases). The CDR3 is 16 amino acids. With 1 base removed from V and 0 bases from J, the gap between germline ends came to 9 bases. Germline-derived CDR1 and CDR2 are SEHNR and FQNEAQ (reference sequence). The CDR3 region has the DNA TGTGCCAGCAGCTTAGTTCTGGGGGCAACTAATGAAAAACTGTTTTTT. Its protein is CASSLVLGATNEKLFF.

This clonotype was seen ten or more times. The chain uses TRBV6-2 or TRBV6-3 and TRBJ2-1; 9 positions match TRBD2. Germline assignment: CDR1 MNHEY and CDR2 SVGEGT. V lost 7 bases to trimming and J lost 1 base; unmatched junction nucleotides: 5. The CDR3 covers 15 residues. In nucleotides, the CDR3 is TGTGCCAGCACGGAGACTAGCGGATCCTACAATGAGCAGTTCTTC. Amino acids: CASTETSGSYNEQFF.

With regard to this clonotype: A much larger clonotype is one base distant, so this may be a read error. V is TRBV7-9 and J is TRBJ1-1; D is perhaps TRBD1 (5 bases). V lost 8 bases to trimming and J lost 3 bases, with 13 bases between them. The CDR3 extends over 13 amino acids. In germline, CDR1 is SEHNR, CDR2 FQNEAQ (reference sequence). The CDR3 here is CASGRLTDTEAFF. DNA for the CDR3: TGTGCCAGCGGCCGCCTGACAGACACTGAAGCTTTCTTT.

The J gene is TRBJ2-5, the V gene TRBV9; D not resolved. The CDR3 is 14 residues long. Germline-derived CDR1 and CDR2 are SGDLS and YYNGEE. Trimming removed 0 bases from V and 3 bases from J, with 9 bases in between. CDR3 region: CASSVDNLKETQYF. CDR3 nucleotide sequence: TGTGCCAGCAGCGTAGATAATTTGAAAGAGACCCAGTACTTC.

This clonotype has ten or more counts. V usage is TRBV28 and J usage is TRBJ1-6; D ambiguous. The CDR3 covers 13 residues. Trimming took 6 bases from V and 4 from J, leaving 7 bases between them. Germline V gives CDR1 MDHEN, CDR2 SYDVKM. CDR3 in DNA: TGTGCCAGCAGATGGGATTATAATTCACCCCTCCACTTT. Translated: CASRWDYNSPLHF.

This clonotype was counted at least ten times. The V and J genes are TRBV6-5 and TRBJ2-3; D may be TRBD1 or TRBD2 (6 bases each). Per germline, CDR1 MNHEY and CDR2 SVGAGI. This CDR3 region has 15 residues. Trimming stripped 2 bases from V and 4 bases from J, with 13 bases between. The CDR3 region is CASSYRGGGADTQYF. Written as DNA, the CDR3 is TGTGCCAGCAGTTACCGAGGGGGAGGCGCAGATACGCAGTATTTT.

This clonotype was found a few times. The V and J genes are TRBV20-1 and TRBJ1-3; D not resolved. Germline-derived CDR1 and CDR2 are DFQATT and SNEGSKA (reference sequence). The CDR3 is made up of 15 amino acids. The V and J ends lost 1 base and 0 bases respectively, with 10 bases between them. CDR3 sequence reads: CSARAPRRSGNTIYF. The CDR3 nucleotides read TGCAGTGCTAGAGCCCCAAGGCGCTCTGGAAACACCATATATTTT.

V usage is TRBV20-1 and J usage is TRBJ2-3; a possible D gene is TRBD1 (5 bases). Trimming pared 3 bases from V and 6 bases from J, leaving 19 bases between. CDR1 and CDR2 from the germline V gene are DFQATT and SNEGSKA (reference sequence). The CDR3 runs to 15 residues. In DNA form, the CDR3 reads TGCAGTGCTAGGGACACGTGGGGCAGTGAGGATACGCAGTATTTT. Protein product: CSARDTWGSEDTQYF.

This clonotype was counted many times. The rearrangement joins TRBV27 to TRBJ1-2; possible D gene TRBD1, 5 bases. Per germline, CDR1 MNHEY and CDR2 SMNVEV (reference sequence). CDR3 length: 16 residues. The ends were cut back, 0 bases at V and 3 bases at J, with 14 bases in the middle. CDR3 DNA: TGTGCCAGCAGTTTATCATTGGGAAGCAGGGACTATGGCTACACCTTC. Amino acids: CASSLSLGSRDYGYTF.

As for this clonotype: Being one base from a much bigger clone, this may be a read error. This rearrangement joins TRBV6-5 to TRBJ2-7; 7 bases match TRBD2. Germline-derived CDR1 and CDR2 are MNHEY and SVGAGI. This CDR3 has 15 amino acids. With 2 bases clipped from V and 3 bases from J, the junction kept 7 bases outside the gene matches. The CDR3 loop reads CASSYPGGTDYEQYF. The CDR3 DNA follows: TGTGCCAGCAGTTACCCGGGAGGTACAGACTACGAGCAGTACTTC.

The chain is built from TRBV5-1 and TRBJ2-7; D may be TRBD1 (6 bases). The V gene lost 2 bases and the J gene lost 0 bases, with 9 bases spanning the gap. The CDR3 has 14 amino acids. CDR1 and CDR2 from the germline V gene are SGHRS and YFSETQ. The CDR3 sequence: CASSFPDSSYEQYF. In DNA form, the CDR3 reads TGCGCCAGCAGCTTTCCGGACAGCTCCTACGAGCAGTACTTC.

This clonotype occurred a few times. This rearrangement joins TRBV30 to TRBJ2-1; maybe TRBD2 (6 bases). V was trimmed by 6 bases and J by 5 bases, leaving 17 bases between them. There are 14 residues in the CDR3. Looked up from germline, CDR1 is GTSNPN and CDR2 is SVGIG (reference sequence). CDR3 sequence reads: CACPGRLRNNEQFF. The CDR3, as DNA: TGTGCCTGCCCTGGGAGGTTAAGAAACAATGAGCAGTTCTTC.

There are many counts of this clonotype. The V call is TRBV3-1, the J call TRBJ1-2, with 10 bases that match TRBD1. This CDR3 comprises 16 residues. The germline gives CDR1 LGHDT, CDR2 YNNKEL (reference sequence). The junction had 5 bases not matched to a gene; V was cut back by 0 bases and J by 4 bases. In nucleotides, the CDR3 is TGTGCCAGCAGCCAAGATGGGACAGGGGTGATCTATGGCTACACCTTC. Translated: CASSQDGTGVIYGYTF.

V is TRBV7-9 and J is TRBJ2-2; D is unresolved. Trimming pared 2 bases from V and 1 base from J, leaving 8 bases between. The CDR3 runs 15 residues. Germline CDR1 is SEHNR and CDR2 is FQNEAQ (reference sequence). The CDR3 sequence: CASSLLWQNTGELFF. CDR3 nucleotide sequence: TGTGCCAGCAGCTTACTATGGCAGAACACCGGGGAGCTGTTTTTT.

Points on this clonotype: This may be a read error: a much more frequent sequence differs by one nucleotide. The chain combines TRBV7-9 with TRBJ1-1, with no clear D. Germline V lookup: CDR1 SEHNR, CDR2 FQNEAQ (reference sequence). CDR3 length: 15 residues. Here the CDR3 reads CASSSPIGDNTEGFF. DNA for the CDR3: TGTGCCAGCAGCTCTCCCATCGGGGATAACACTGAAGGTTTCTTT.

V and J are TRBV7-9 and TRBJ2-6; D is possibly TRBD2 (7 bases). Germline CDR1 reads SEHNR; CDR2 reads FQNEAQ (reference sequence). Trimming stripped 7 bases from V and 2 bases from J, with 21 bases between. This CDR3 contains 18 residues. The CDR3 spells CASKGGRGLAAGANVLTF. CDR3 in DNA: TGTGCCAGCAAGGGGGGAAGGGGTCTAGCGGCTGGGGCCAACGTCCTGACTTTC. The variable domain in full, completed from reference TRBV7-9 and TRBJ2-6, reads DTGVSQNPRHKITKRGQNVTFRCDPISEHNRLYWYRQTLGQGPEFLTYFQNEAQLEKSRLLSDRFSAERPKGSFSTLEIQRTEQGDSAMYLCASKGGRGLAAGANVLTFGAGSRLTVL.

This clonotype was seen repeatedly, ten times or more. V gene TRBV27 combines with J gene TRBJ2-3; 7 positions agree with TRBD1. The length of the CDR3 is 18 residues. With 2 bases clipped from V and 6 bases from J, the junction kept 17 bases outside the gene matches. Germline CDR1 reads MNHEY; CDR2 reads SMNVEV (reference sequence). CDR3 sequence: CASSLRRRGQGKGDTQYF. The CDR3 nucleotides read TGTGCCAGCAGTTTAAGGCGAAGGGGGCAGGGTAAAGGTGATACGCAGTATTTT.

This clonotype was picked up many times. V usage is TRBV20-1 and J usage is TRBJ2-6; D call uncertain. The V end lost 4 bases, the J end lost 0 bases, and 7 bases lay between the germline ends. The CDR3 runs 14 residues. CDR1 DFQATT and CDR2 SNEGSKA come from the germline V gene (reference sequence). CDR3 sequence (DNA): TGCAGTGCTACGTTGGGCTCTGGGGCCAACGTCCTGACTTTC. It specifies CSATLGSGANVLTF.

This clonotype was counted ten times or more. The chain links TRBV20-1 to TRBJ2-1; 16 bases match TRBD2. V shed 1 base, J shed 4 bases, and the junction held 13 bases outside the gene matches. This CDR3 comprises 20 residues. The germline V gene has CDR1 DFQATT and CDR2 SNEGSKA (reference sequence). The DNA for the CDR3 is TGCAGTGCTAGAGTAAGACCGGGACTAGCGGGAGGGTATCAGTACAATGAGCAGTTCTTC. Protein product: CSARVRPGLAGGYQYNEQFF.

This clonotype has ten or more counts. This CDR3 reads CALGWDSYEQYF. The CDR3, as DNA: TGTGCCTTGGGCTGGGACAGTTACGAGCAGTACTTC. This chain connects TRBV30 to TRBJ2-7; 7 bases are shared with TRBD1. This CDR3 has 12 residues. Germline-derived CDR1 and CDR2 are GTSNPN and SVGIG (reference sequence). V dropped 7 bases and J dropped 4; count of bases not matched to a gene: 7.